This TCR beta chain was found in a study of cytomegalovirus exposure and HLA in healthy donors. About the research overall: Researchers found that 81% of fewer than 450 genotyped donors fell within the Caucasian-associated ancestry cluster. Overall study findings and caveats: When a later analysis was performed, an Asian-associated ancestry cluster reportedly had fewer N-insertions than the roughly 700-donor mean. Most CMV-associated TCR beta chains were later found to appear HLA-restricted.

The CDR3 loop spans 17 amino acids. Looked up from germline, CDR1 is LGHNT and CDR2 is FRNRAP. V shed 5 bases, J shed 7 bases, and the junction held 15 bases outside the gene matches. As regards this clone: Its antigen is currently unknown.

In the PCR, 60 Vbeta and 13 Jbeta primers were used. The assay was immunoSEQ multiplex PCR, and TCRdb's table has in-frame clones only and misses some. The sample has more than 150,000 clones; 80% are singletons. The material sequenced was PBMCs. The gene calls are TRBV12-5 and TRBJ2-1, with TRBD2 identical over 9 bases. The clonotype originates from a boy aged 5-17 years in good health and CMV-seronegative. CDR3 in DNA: TGTGCTAGTGGTCTAGATGAGCGGGAGGCGACGAAAAATGAGCAGTTCTTC. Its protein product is CASGLDEREATKNEQFF.